These 26 T cell receptor beta chains originate from one sample sequenced in a study of OX40 agonist ivuxolimab in advanced cancers. Sequencing was performed with immunoSEQ multiplex PCR; in TCRdb, only in-frame clones are kept and a portion is missing. The sample has some 66,000 clones; roughly four fifths are singletons. The sequenced sample was CD4+ or CD8+ T cells sorted from blood, obtained in a trial of the OX40 agonist ivuxolimab. The source is an adult with an advanced solid tumor such as melanoma, head and neck, liver or kidney cancer.

The chain uses TRBV7-7 and TRBJ2-5; the D gene is possibly TRBD2 (5 bases). Germline V CDR1 and CDR2: SSHAT, FNYEAQ (reference sequence). Trimming took off 1 base at V and 7 bases at J, with 10 bases between the two ends. CDR3 length: 13 amino acids. In DNA, the CDR3 is TGTGCCAGCAGCTTAGAGCGGCCGGGGACCCAGTACTTC. Protein: CASSLERPGTQYF.

The V call is TRBV14, the J call TRBJ1-1; TRBD1 matches at 9 bases. This CDR3 spans 14 amino acids. V trimming: 3 bases; J trimming: 10 bases; junction bases outside the gene matches: 9. CDR1 is SGHDN and CDR2 is FVKESK in the germline V gene. CDR3 DNA: TGTGCCAGCAGCCACGGGACAGGGCGGGTGGGAGCTTTCTTT. This encodes CASSHGTGRVGAFF.

The rearrangement links TRBV21-1 to TRBJ2-3; the D segment call TRBD2 is taken from the table without a DNA check. TRBV21-1 represents a pseudogene. There are 14 residues in the CDR3. The DNA of the CDR3 is TGTGCCAGCAGCAAGGGACTATTGTCAGATACGCAGTATTTT. Its protein product is CASSKGLLSDTQYF.

V and J are TRBV7-9 and TRBJ2-7, with D perhaps matching TRBD1 (5 bases). Germline assignment: CDR1 SEHNR and CDR2 FQNEAQ (reference sequence). CDR3 length: 14 residues. V lost 6 bases and J lost 1, with 13 bases in between. In nucleotides, the CDR3 is TGTGCCAGCAGTCCGACAGAGTTATCCTACGAGCAGTACTTC. Translated: CASSPTELSYEQYF. Drawing the rest from reference TRBV7-9 and TRBJ2-7, the complete variable domain is DTGVSQNPRHKITKRGQNVTFRCDPISEHNRLYWYRQTLGQGPEFLTYFQNEAQLEKSRLLSDRFSAERPKGSFSTLEIQRTEQGDSAMYLCASSPTELSYEQYFGPGTRLTVT.

The chain employs TRBV6-1 and TRBJ2-7; a weak D match, TRBD1 (6 bases). Trimming cost V 8 bases and J 2 bases, with 10 bases left between them. Germline V gives CDR1 MNHNS, CDR2 SASEGT. CDR3 length: 12 amino acids. CDR3: CASAQGPYEQYF. As DNA, the CDR3 is TGTGCCAGCGCACAGGGCCCCTACGAGCAGTACTTC.

This chain uses TRBV18 with TRBJ1-3; the D gene is possibly TRBD1 (6 bases). Trimming removed 2 bases at V and 4 bases at J, with 12 bases between. The CDR3 totals 15 residues. The germline V gene encodes CDR1 KGHSH and CDR2 LQKENI. The CDR3 sequence: CASSPWGAVGNTIYF. Here the CDR3 DNA reads TGTGCCAGCTCACCATGGGGGGCGGTCGGAAACACCATATATTTT.

This sequence joins TRBV11-1 and TRBJ2-1; 9 bases agree with TRBD2. In germline, CDR1 is SGHAT, CDR2 FQDESV (reference sequence). The V and J ends lost 1 base and 9 bases, in that order; junction bases with no gene match: 16. The CDR3 is 18 residues long. Written as DNA, the CDR3 is TGTGCCAGCAGCTTAGGGACTGGGGGTAGCGGGAGACGAATTGAGCAGTTCTTC. It encodes CASSLGTGGSGRRIEQFF.

This chain links TRBV11-1 with TRBJ2-3; D may be TRBD2 (6 bases). Trimming stripped 4 bases from V and 3 bases from J, with 11 bases between. Germline assignment: CDR1 SGHAT and CDR2 FQDESV (reference sequence). The CDR3 extends over 14 amino acids. CDR3 coding DNA: TGTGCCAGCAGCTCCCGAAGCGGGACAGATACGCAGTATTTT. Its protein product is CASSSRSGTDTQYF.

This chain connects TRBV9 to TRBJ2-1, with D possibly being TRBD1 or TRBD2 (7 bases each). The CDR3 consists of 16 residues. CDR1 is SGDLS and CDR2 is YYNGEE in the germline V gene. V was cut by 4 bases and J by 3 bases, with 17 bases left in between. For the CDR3, the DNA is TGTGCCAGCAGCCCCCAGGGGGGGACATTCTACAATGAGCAGTTCTTC. Protein: CASSPQGGTFYNEQFF.

The chain links TRBV5-5 to TRBJ1-2; D not certain. In germline, CDR1 is SGHKS, CDR2 YYEKEE (reference sequence). The CDR3 is 13 amino acids. V gave up 6 bases and J gave up 0 bases, with 9 bases separating them. The CDR3 protein is CASTLEANYGYTF. The CDR3 DNA follows: TGTGCCAGCACCTTAGAAGCTAACTATGGCTACACCTTC.

This chain uses TRBV6-1 with TRBJ2-7, with 7 bases aligning to TRBD2. V shed 6 bases and J 3 bases; nucleotides not matched to a gene: 8. This CDR3 is built from 14 residues. The germline V gene has CDR1 MNHNS and CDR2 SASEGT. The CDR3 protein is CASRGGGDSYEQYF. The CDR3 bases are TGTGCCAGCAGGGGCGGGGGAGATAGCTACGAGCAGTACTTC.

The CDR3 spells CASRELGSTDTQYF. The CDR3 DNA reads as TGTGCCAGTAGAGAACTAGGGTCGACAGATACGCAGTATTTT. V and J are TRBV19 and TRBJ2-3, with TRBD2 as a possible D gene (5 bases). V was cut by 6 bases and J by 3 bases, with 13 bases left in between. Germline V gene sequence: CDR1 LNHDA, CDR2 SQIVND (reference sequence). CDR3 length: 14 amino acids.

V and J are TRBV30 and TRBJ2-3, with D unresolved. With 1 base removed from V and 2 bases from J, the gap between germline ends came to 16 bases. Germline V gene sequence: CDR1 GTSNPN, CDR2 SVGIG (reference sequence). The CDR3 length is 16 residues. This CDR3 reads CAWSEAVYAATDTQYF. DNA of the CDR3: TGTGCCTGGAGTGAGGCGGTGTACGCTGCCACAGATACGCAGTATTTT.

The chain links TRBV4-3 to TRBJ2-2; perhaps TRBD1 as D (5 bases). The CDR3 covers 17 residues. Trimming removed 0 bases from V and 3 bases from J, with 14 bases in between. The V gene's germline CDR1 is LGHNA and CDR2 YSLEER. Here the CDR3 reads CASSQEVAGPYTGELFF. In DNA, the CDR3 is TGCGCCAGCAGCCAAGAGGTGGCAGGGCCCTACACCGGGGAGCTGTTTTTT.

The genes are TRBV6-4 and TRBJ1-2, with no clear D. CDR3 size: 11 residues. Trimming took off 0 bases at V and 8 bases at J, with 4 bases between the two ends. Per germline, CDR1 MRHNA and CDR2 SNTAGT. The CDR3 loop is CASSDSRGYTF. CDR3 in DNA: TGTGCCAGCAGTGACTCGAGAGGCTACACCTTC.

The chain has TRBV19 and TRBJ2-5; a weak D match, TRBD2 (6 bases). The germline V gene encodes CDR1 LNHDA and CDR2 SQIVND (reference sequence). The CDR3 runs 13 residues. Trimming left V 3 bases short and J 7 bases short, with 12 bases between. CDR3: CASSIGQAGTQYF. CDR3 in DNA: TGTGCCAGTAGTATCGGCCAAGCGGGGACCCAGTACTTC.

The chain links TRBV5-1 to TRBJ1-1; D gene uncertain. Looked up from germline, CDR1 is SGHRS and CDR2 is YFSETQ. This CDR3 comprises 14 residues. Trimming left V 0 bases short and J 0 bases short, with 6 bases between. The chain's CDR3 is CASSLGHLNTEAFF. The CDR3 DNA reads as TGCGCCAGCAGCTTGGGACACCTGAACACTGAAGCTTTCTTT. Combining the CDR3 with reference TRBV5-1 and TRBJ1-1 gives the whole variable domain KAGVTQTPRYLIKTRGQQVTLSCSPISGHRSVSWYQQTPGQGLQFLFEYFSETQRNKGNFPGRFSGRQFSNSRSEMNVSTLELGDSALYLCASSLGHLNTEAFFGQGTRLTVV.

This CDR3 is CASSLAPSGTTETQYF. CDR3 nucleotides: TGCGCCAGCAGCTTGGCTCCGAGCGGGACGACCGAGACCCAGTACTTC. The chain has TRBV5-1 and TRBJ2-5; TRBD2 matches 7 bases. CDR3 length equals 16 residues. Germline CDR1 and CDR2: SGHRS and YFSETQ. J was trimmed by 5 bases and V by 0 bases; bases with no gene match: 10.

This chain uses TRBV27 with TRBJ2-7; TRBD1 agrees at 9 bases. CDR1 is MNHEY, CDR2 SMNVEV, per germline (reference sequence). This CDR3 region has 15 residues. After removal of 1 base from V and 3 bases from J, the junction contained 4 bases not matched to a gene. CDR3 region: CASSLYGTGIYEQYF. In DNA form, the CDR3 reads TGTGCCAGCAGTTTATATGGGACAGGGATCTACGAGCAGTACTTC.

The CDR3 nucleotides read TGTGCCACCAGCAGGCCGGCGGTGGGGGTCTACGAGCAGTACTTC. As protein: CATSRPAVGVYEQYF. The chain links TRBV15 to TRBJ2-7, with D perhaps TRBD1 or TRBD2 (5 bases each). Trimming pared 3 bases from V and 3 bases from J, leaving 15 bases between. In germline, CDR1 is LNHNV, CDR2 YYDKDF (reference sequence). This CDR3 spans 15 amino acids. Complete variable domain (other parts from reference TRBV15 and TRBJ2-7): DAMVIQNPRYQVTQFGKPVTLSCSQTLNHNVMYWYQQKSSQAPKLLFHYYDKDFNNEADTPDNFQSRRPNTSFCFLDIRSPGLGDTAMYLCATSRPAVGVYEQYFGPGTRLTVT.

The chain couples TRBV18 to TRBJ1-2; a possible D gene is TRBD1 (6 bases). CDR3 length: 14 amino acids. From germline, CDR1 is KGHSH and CDR2 LQKENI. The V end lost 3 bases, the J end lost 7 bases, and 15 bases lay between the germline ends. CDR3 in amino acids: CASSPQQQGTGYTF. Here the CDR3 DNA reads TGTGCCAGCTCACCCCAACAACAGGGTACTGGCTACACCTTC.

V is TRBV7-9 and J is TRBJ2-5; D gene unclear. Germline CDR1 and CDR2: SEHNR and FQNEAQ (reference sequence). CDR3 length: 14 residues. V was shortened by 6 bases and J by 4 bases, with 15 bases between the two germline ends. CDR3 nucleotide sequence: TGTGCCAGCAGGCAGATTGGGGAATCAGAGACCCAGTACTTC. Its translation is CASRQIGESETQYF.

The rearrangement joins TRBV5-4 to TRBJ2-2; no clear D. Between the trimmed V and J ends, which lost 2 bases and 2 bases, there was a span of 1 base. CDR1 and CDR2 (germline): SGHNT, YYREEE (reference sequence). There are 12 residues in the CDR3. CDR3 amino acids: CASSLNTGELFF. The CDR3 region has the DNA TGTGCCAGCAGCTTAAACACCGGGGAGCTGTTTTTT.

The rearrangement links TRBV19 to TRBJ2-3; tentatively, D is TRBD1 (5 bases). With 9 bases removed from V and 5 bases from J, the gap between germline ends came to 15 bases. The CDR3 is 13 amino acids. Germline assignment: CDR1 LNHDA and CDR2 SQIVND (reference sequence). The CDR3 loop reads CASSLLRGDTQYF. DNA for the CDR3: TGTGCCAGCAGCCTTCTAAGGGGAGATACGCAGTATTTT.

The V call is TRBV5-1, the J call TRBJ2-2; TRBD2 matches at 10 bases. V lost 3 bases to trimming and J lost 1 base; unmatched junction nucleotides: 3. The CDR3 contains 16 residues. Germline V gives CDR1 SGHRS, CDR2 YFSETQ. CDR3 in amino acids: CASSSGTSVNTGELFF. In DNA, the CDR3 is TGCGCCAGCAGCTCCGGGACTAGCGTGAACACCGGGGAGCTGTTTTTT.

This clone has only one observation. This sequence joins TRBV7-6 and TRBJ2-1, with 9 bases aligning to TRBD1. CDR3 length: 13 residues. The germline CDR1 and CDR2 sequences are SGHVS and FNYEAQ. V was clipped by 5 bases and J by 8 bases; unmatched bases: 4. CDR3 nucleotide sequence: TGTGCCAGCAGCCGAACAGGGGGCGATGAGCAGTTCTTC. Protein: CASSRTGGDEQFF.